This entry is about one T cell receptor (beta chain). The sample comes from a study of blood T cell repertoires in COVID-19. Whole-study context: Sources were T cells, B-cell-depleted T cells, or PBMCs; the material itself was cDNA or gDNA.

Trimming took 5 bases from V and 4 from J, leaving 8 bases between them. The V gene's germline CDR1 is MNHEY and CDR2 SVGAGI. This CDR3 spans 12 amino acids. Using immunoSEQ multiplex PCR, the repertoire was profiled, and TCRdb retains in-frame clones only, with some absent. The sample lists approximately 200,000 clones; 84% were seen once. Which cohort a participant joined came from the clinical history participants gave. The study counted Cohort 3 donors as recovered given two negative PCRs, clearance, or symptom resolution. Material for sequencing was PBMCs or T cells enriched from blood (not recorded which). The sequence was collected from a man aged 40-50 years who had recovered from COVID-19. The rearrangement joins TRBV6-5 to TRBJ1-2; D is possibly TRBD1 (5 bases). CDR3 nucleotide sequence: TGTGCCAGCAGTACAGGACGCTATGGCTACACCTTC. Translation gives CASSTGRYGYTF.